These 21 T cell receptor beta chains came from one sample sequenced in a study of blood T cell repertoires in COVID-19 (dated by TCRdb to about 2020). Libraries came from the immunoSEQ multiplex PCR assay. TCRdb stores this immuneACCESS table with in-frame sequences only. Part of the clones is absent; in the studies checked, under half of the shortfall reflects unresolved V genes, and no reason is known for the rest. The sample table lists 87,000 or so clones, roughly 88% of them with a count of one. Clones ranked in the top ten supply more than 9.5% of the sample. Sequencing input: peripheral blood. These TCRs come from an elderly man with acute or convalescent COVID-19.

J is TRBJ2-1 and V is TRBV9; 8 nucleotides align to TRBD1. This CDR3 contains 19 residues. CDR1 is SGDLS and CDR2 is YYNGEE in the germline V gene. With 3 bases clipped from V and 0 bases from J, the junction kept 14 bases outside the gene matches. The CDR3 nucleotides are TGTGCCAGCAGCGCATCCCGGGACAGGACCACGAGCTCCTACAATGAGCAGTTCTTC. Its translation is CASSASRDRTTSSYNEQFF. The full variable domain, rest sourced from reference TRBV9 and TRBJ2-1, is DSGVTQTPKHLITATGQRVTLRCSPRSGDLSVYWYQQSLDQGLQFLIQYYNGEERAKGNILERFSAQQFPDLHSELNLSSLELGDSALYFCASSASRDRTTSSYNEQFFGPGTRLTVL.

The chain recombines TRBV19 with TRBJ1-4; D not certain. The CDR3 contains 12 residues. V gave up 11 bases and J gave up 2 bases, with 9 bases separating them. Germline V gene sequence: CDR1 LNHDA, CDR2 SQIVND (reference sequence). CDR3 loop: CAASGTNEKLFF. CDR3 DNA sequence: TGTGCCGCGTCGGGTACTAATGAAAAACTGTTTTTT.

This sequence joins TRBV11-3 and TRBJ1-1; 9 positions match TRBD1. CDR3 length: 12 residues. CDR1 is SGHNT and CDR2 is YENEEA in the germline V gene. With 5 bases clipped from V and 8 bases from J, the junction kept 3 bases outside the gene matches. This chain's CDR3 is CASSLGTGEAFF. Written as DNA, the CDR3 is TGTGCCAGCAGCCTCGGGACAGGGGAAGCTTTCTTT.

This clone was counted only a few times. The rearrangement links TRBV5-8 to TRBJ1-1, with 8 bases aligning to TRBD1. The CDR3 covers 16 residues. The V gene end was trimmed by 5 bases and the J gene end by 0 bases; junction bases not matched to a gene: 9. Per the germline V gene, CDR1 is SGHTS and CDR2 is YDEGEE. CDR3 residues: CASSLLMTGVNTEAFF. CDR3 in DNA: TGTGCCAGCAGTCTCCTCATGACAGGGGTGAACACTGAAGCTTTCTTT.

CDR3 residues: CSVGGGTGNQPQHF. The CDR3 DNA sequence: TGCAGCGTTGGAGGCGGAACGGGCAATCAGCCCCAGCATTTT. The rearrangement uses TRBV29-1 and TRBJ1-5; no firm D call. CDR1 and CDR2 (germline): SQVTM, ANQGSEA. V gave up 4 bases and J gave up 2 bases, with 12 bases separating them. The CDR3 loop spans 14 amino acids.

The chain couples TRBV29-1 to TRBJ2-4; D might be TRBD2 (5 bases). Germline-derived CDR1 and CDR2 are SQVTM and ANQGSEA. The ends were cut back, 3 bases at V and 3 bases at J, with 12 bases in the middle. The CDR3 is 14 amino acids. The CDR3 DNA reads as TGCAGCGTTGACGAGGGTTTTGACAAAAACATTCAGTACTTC. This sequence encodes CSVDEGFDKNIQYF.

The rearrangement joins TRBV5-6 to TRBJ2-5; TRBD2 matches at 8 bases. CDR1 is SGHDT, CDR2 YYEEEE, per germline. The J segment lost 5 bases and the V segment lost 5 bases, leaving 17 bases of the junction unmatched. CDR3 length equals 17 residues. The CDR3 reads CASRRTSSGVILETQYF. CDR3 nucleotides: TGTGCCAGCAGAAGGACTAGCAGCGGGGTTATTTTGGAGACCCAGTACTTC.

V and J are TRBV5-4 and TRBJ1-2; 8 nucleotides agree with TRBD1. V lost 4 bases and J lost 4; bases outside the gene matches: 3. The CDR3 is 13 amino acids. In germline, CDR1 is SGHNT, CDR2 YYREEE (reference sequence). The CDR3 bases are TGTGCCAGCAGCCGAGGGACAGGCTATGGCTACACCTTC. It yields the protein CASSRGTGYGYTF.

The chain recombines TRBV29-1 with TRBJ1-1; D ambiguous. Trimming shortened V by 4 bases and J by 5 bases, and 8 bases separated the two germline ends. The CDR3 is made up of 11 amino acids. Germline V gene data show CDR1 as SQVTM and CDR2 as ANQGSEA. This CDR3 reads CSVAVATEAFF. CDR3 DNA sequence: TGCAGCGTTGCTGTAGCGACTGAAGCTTTCTTT. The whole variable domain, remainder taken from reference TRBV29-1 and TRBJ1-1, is SAVISQKPSRDICQRGTSLTIQCQVDSQVTMMFWYRQQPGQSLTLIATANQGSEATYESGFVIDKFPISRPNLTFSTLTVSNMSPEDSSIYLCSVAVATEAFFGQGTRLTVV.

The DNA of the CDR3 is TGTGCCATCAGTCGGGAGGGGGATACGCAGTATTTT. It codes for CAISREGDTQYF. This chain links TRBV10-3 with TRBJ2-3, with 8 bases aligning to TRBD2. This CDR3 region has 12 residues. CDR1 ENHRY and CDR2 SYGVKD come from the germline V gene. V lost 5 bases, J lost 6 bases, and 1 base stayed unmatched.

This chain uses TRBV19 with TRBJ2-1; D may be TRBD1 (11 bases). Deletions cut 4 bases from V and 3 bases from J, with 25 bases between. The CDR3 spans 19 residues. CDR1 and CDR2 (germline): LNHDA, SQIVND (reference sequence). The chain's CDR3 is CASSRTGGRTSGDYNEQFF. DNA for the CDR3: TGTGCCAGTAGTAGGACAGGGGGCCGGACTAGCGGAGACTACAATGAGCAGTTCTTC.

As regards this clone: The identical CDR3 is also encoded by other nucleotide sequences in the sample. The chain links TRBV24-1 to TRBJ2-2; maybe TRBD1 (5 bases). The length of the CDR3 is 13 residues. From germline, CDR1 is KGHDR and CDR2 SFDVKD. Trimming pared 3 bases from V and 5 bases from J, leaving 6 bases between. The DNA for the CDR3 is TGTGCCACCAGTGATCAGGGAACCGGGGAGCTGTTTTTT. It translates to CATSDQGTGELFF.

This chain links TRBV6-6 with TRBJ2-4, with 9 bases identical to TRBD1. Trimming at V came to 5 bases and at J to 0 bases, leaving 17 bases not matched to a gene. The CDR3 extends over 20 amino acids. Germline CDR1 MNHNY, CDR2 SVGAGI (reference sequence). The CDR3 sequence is CASSQIFYGQGKIAKNIQYF. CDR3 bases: TGTGCCAGCAGTCAAATTTTCTATGGACAGGGGAAAATAGCCAAAAACATTCAGTACTTC.

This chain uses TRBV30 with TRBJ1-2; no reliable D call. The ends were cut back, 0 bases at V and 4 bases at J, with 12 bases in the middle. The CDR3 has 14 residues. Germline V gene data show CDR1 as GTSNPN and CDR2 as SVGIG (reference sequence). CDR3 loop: CAWSVSGSFYGYTF. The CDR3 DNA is TGTGCCTGGAGTGTAAGCGGGTCCTTCTATGGCTACACCTTC. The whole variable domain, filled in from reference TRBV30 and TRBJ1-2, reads SQTIHQWPATLVQPVGSPLSLECTVEGTSNPNLYWYRQAAGRGLQLLFYSVGIGQISSEVPQNLSASRPQDRQFILSSKKLLLSDSGFYLCAWSVSGSFYGYTFGSGTRLTVV.

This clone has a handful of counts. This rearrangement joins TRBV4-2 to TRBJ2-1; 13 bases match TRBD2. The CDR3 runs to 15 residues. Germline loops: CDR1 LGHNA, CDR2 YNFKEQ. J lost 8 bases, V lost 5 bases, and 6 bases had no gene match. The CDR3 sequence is CASSSGTSGIYEQFF. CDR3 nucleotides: TGTGCCAGCAGCTCCGGGACTAGCGGGATCTATGAGCAGTTCTTC.

CDR3 in amino acids: CASTSGGAYTQYF. CDR3 sequence (DNA): TGTGCCAGCACCAGCGGGGGGGCGTATACGCAGTATTTT. The rearrangement joins TRBV2 to TRBJ2-3, with 10 bases aligning to TRBD2. CDR3 length: 13 amino acids. CDR1 and CDR2 from the germline V gene are SNHLY and FYNNEI. V trimming: 7 bases; J trimming: 7 bases; junction bases outside the gene matches: 5.

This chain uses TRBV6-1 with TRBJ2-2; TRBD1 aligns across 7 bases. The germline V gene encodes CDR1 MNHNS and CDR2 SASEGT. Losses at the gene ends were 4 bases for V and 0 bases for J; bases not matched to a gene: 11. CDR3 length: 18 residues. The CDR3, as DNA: TGTGCCAGCAGTGTTCGACAAGGGGGCACCGCGAACACCGGGGAGCTGTTTTTT. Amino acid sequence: CASSVRQGGTANTGELFF.

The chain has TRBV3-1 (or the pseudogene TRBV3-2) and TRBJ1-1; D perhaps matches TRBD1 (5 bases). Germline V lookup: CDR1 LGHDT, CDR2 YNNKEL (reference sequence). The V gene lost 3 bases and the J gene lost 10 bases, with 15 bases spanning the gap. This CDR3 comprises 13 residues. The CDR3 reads CASSQEQGTGAFF. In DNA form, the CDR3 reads TGTGCCAGCAGCCAGGAGCAGGGCACGGGAGCTTTCTTT.

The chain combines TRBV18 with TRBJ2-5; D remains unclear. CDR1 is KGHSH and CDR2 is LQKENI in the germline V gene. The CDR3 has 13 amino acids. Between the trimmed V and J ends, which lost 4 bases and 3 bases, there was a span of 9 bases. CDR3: CASSRLVKETQYF. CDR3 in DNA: TGTGCCAGCTCACGTCTCGTAAAAGAGACCCAGTACTTC.

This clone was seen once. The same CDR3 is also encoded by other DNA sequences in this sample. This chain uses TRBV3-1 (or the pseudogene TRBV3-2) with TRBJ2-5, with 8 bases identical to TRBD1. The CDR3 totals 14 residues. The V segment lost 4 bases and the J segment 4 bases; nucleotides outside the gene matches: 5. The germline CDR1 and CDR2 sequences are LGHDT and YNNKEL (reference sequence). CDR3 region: CASSPGTGGETQYF. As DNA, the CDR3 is TGTGCCAGCAGCCCGGGGACAGGTGGAGAGACCCAGTACTTC.

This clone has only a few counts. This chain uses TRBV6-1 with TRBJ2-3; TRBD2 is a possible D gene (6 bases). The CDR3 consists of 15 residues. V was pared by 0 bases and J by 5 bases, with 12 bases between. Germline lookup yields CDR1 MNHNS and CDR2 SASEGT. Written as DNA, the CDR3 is TGTGCCAGCAGTGAAGCCTCGAGGAGGGGAGATACGCAGTATTTT. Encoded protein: CASSEASRRGDTQYF.